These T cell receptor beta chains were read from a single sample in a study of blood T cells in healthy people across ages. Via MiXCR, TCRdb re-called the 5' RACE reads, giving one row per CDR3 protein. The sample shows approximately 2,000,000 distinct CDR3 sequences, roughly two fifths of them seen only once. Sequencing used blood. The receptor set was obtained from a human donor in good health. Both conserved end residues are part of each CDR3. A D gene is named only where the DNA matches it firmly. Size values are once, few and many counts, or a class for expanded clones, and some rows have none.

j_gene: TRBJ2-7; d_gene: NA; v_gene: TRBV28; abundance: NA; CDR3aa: CASRRTAGGNYEQYF; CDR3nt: TGTGCCAGCAGACGCACCGCAGGGGGGAACTACGAGCAGTACTTC
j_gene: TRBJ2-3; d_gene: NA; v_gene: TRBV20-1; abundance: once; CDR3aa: CSASSRDRDSDTQYF; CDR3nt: TGCAGTGCTAGTTCGAGGGACCGAGATTCGGATACGCAGTATTTT
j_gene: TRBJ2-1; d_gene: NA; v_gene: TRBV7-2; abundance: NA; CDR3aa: CASSPAGAAYNEQFF; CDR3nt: TGTGCCAGCAGCCCCGCGGGGGCCGCTTACAATGAGCAGTTCTTC
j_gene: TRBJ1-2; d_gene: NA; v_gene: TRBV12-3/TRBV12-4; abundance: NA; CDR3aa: CASTMGLTSGYTF; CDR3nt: TGTGCCAGCACTATGGGACTAACGAGTGGCTACACCTTC
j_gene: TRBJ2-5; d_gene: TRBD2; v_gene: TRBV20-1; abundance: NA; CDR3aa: CSAPGLAPREQYF; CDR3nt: TGCAGTGCCCCGGGACTAGCCCCTCGTGAGCAGTACTTC
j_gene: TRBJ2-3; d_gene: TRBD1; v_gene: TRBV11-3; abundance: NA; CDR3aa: CASSSWTGDTDTQYF; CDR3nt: TGTGCCAGCAGCTCGTGGACAGGGGACACAGATACGCAGTATTTT
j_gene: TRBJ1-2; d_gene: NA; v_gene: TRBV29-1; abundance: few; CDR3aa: CSVDVGGSNYGCTF; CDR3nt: TGCAGCGTTGACGTGGGGGGGTCTAACTATGGCTGCACCTTC
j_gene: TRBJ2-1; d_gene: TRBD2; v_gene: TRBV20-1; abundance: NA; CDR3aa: CSARKAGGSFYNEQFF; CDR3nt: TGCAGTGCGCGAAAAGCGGGGGGGTCTTTCTACAATGAGCAGTTCTTC
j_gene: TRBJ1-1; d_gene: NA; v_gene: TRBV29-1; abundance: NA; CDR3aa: CSVPGRAREAFF; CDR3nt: TGCAGCGTTCCTGGTCGGGCCCGGGAAGCTTTCTTT
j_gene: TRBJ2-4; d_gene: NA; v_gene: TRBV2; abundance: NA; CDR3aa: CASRQGVGKNIQYF; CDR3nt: TGTGCCAGCAGACAGGGTGTGGGCAAAAACATTCAGTACTTC
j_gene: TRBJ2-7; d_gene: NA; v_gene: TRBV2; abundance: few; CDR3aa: CASSEGQPSSYEQYF; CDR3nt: TGTGCCAGCAGTGAGGGACAACCCAGCTCCTACGAGCAGTACTTC
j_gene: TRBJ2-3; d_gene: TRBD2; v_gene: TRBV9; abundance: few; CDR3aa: CASSAGGTSADTQYF; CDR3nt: TGTGCCAGCAGCGCCGGAGGGACTAGTGCAGATACGCAGTATTTT
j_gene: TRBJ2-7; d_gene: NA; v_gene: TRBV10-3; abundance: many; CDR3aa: CAISPGASYEQYF; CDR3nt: TGTGCCATCAGTCCAGGGGCCTCCTACGAGCAGTACTTC
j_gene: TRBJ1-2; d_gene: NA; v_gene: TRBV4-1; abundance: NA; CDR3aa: CASSQVQDGYYGYTF; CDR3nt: TGCGCCAGCAGCCAAGTCCAGGACGGATACTATGGCTACACCTTC
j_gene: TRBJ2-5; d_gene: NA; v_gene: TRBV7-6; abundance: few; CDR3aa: CASSLEARGLYQETQYF; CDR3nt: TGTGCCAGCAGCTTAGAGGCTCGCGGCTTGTACCAAGAGACCCAGTACTTC
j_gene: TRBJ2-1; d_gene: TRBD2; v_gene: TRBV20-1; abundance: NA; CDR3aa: CSARRSGGADEQFF; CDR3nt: TGCAGTGCTAGAAGGAGCGGGGGGGCTGATGAGCAGTTCTTC
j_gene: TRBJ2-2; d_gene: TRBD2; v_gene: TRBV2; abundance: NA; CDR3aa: CASKFGLAGELFF; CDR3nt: TGTGCCAGCAAGTTTGGACTAGCCGGGGAGCTGTTTTTT
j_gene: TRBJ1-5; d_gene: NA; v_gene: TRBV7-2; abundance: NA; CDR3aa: CASSPSRPGDQPQHF; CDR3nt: TGTGCCAGCAGCCCAAGCCGACCGGGGGATCAGCCCCAGCATTTT
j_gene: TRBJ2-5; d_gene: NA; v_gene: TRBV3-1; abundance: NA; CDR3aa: CASSQVEGAWETQYF; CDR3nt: TGTGCCAGCAGCCAAGTGGAGGGGGCATGGGAGACCCAGTACTTC
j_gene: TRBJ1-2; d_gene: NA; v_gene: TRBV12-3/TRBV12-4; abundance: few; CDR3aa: CASSWDYRDGYTF; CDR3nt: TGTGCCAGCAGTTGGGATTACAGGGATGGCTACACCTTC
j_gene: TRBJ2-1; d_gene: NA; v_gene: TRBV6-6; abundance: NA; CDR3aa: CASSRGSGTNEQFF; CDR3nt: TGTGCCAGCAGTCGAGGATCCGGGACTAATGAGCAGTTCTTC
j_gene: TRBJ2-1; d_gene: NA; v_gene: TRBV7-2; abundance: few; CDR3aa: CASSLFGQNNEQFF; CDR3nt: TGTGCCAGCAGCCTGTTCGGACAGAACAATGAGCAGTTCTTC
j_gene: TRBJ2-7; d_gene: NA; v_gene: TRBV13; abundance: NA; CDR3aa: CASSLQNRYYEQYF; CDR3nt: TGTGCCAGCAGCTTACAGAACAGATACTACGAGCAGTACTTC
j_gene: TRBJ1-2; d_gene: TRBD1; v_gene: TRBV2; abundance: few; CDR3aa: CASKRNDGQGGGYTF; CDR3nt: TGTGCCAGCAAACGGAACGATGGACAGGGAGGTGGCTACACCTTC
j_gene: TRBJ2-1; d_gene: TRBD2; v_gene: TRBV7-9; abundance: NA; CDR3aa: CASSFGLAADNEQFF; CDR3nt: TGTGCCAGCAGCTTTGGACTAGCGGCGGACAATGAGCAGTTCTTC
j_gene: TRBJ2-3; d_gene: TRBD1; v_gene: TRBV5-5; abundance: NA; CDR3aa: CASSWTGGQYF; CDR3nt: TGTGCCAGCAGCTGGACAGGGGGGCAGTATTTT
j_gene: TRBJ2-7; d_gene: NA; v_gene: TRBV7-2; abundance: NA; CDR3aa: CASNLRQDYEQYF; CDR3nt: TGTGCCAGCAACTTAAGACAGGACTACGAGCAGTACTTC
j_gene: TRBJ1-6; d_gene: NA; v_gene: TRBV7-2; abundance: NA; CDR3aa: CASGYTRGNSPLHF; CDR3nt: TGTGCCAGCGGCTATACCAGGGGTAATTCACCCCTCCACTTT
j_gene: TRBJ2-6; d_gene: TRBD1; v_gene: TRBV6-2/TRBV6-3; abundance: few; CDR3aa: CASSYSPGQGASGANVLTF; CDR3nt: TGTGCCAGCAGTTACTCTCCGGGACAGGGTGCCTCTGGGGCCAACGTCCTGACTTTC
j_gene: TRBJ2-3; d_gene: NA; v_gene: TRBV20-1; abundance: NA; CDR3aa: CSARDRGKDTQYF; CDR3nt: TGCAGTGCTAGAGATCGGGGGAAAGATACGCAGTATTTT
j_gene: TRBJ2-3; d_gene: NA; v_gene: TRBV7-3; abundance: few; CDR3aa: CASSLGVETDTQYF; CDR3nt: TGTGCCAGCAGCTTAGGGGTTGAGACGGATACGCAGTATTTT
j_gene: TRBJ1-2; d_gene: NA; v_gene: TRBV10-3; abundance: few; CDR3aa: CAIRLTEDYGYTF; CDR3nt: TGTGCCATTCGCTTAACAGAGGACTATGGCTACACCTTC
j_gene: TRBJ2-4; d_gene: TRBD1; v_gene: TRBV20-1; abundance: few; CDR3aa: CSASGTVTIAKNIQYF; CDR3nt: TGCAGTGCTAGCGGGACAGTTACAATAGCCAAAAACATTCAGTACTTC
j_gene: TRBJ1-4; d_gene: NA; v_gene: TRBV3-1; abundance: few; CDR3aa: CASSLGRPNEKLFF; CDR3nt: TGTGCCAGCAGCTTAGGGAGACCTAATGAAAAACTGTTTTTT
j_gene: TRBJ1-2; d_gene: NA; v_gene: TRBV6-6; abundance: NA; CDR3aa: CASSYSARVDLGYTF; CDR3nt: TGTGCCAGCAGTTACTCAGCCCGGGTCGATCTTGGCTACACCTTC
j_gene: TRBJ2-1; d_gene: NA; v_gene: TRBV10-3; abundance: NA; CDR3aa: CAISEGLTVGSYNEQFF; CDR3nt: TGTGCCATCAGTGAGGGGCTGACAGTGGGCTCCTACAATGAGCAGTTCTTC
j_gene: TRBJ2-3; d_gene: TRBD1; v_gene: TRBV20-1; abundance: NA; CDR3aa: CSADLTGKDRFTDTQYF; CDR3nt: TGCAGTGCTGACCTTACAGGGAAGGACAGGTTCACAGATACGCAGTATTTT
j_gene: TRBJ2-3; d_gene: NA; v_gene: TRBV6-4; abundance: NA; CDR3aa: CASSPLGITTDTQYF; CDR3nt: TGTGCCAGCAGTCCCCTGGGGATCACAACGGATACGCAGTATTTT
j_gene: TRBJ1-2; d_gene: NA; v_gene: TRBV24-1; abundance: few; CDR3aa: CATSDDTVANYGYTF; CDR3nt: TGTGCCACCAGTGACGACACGGTAGCTAACTATGGCTACACCTTC
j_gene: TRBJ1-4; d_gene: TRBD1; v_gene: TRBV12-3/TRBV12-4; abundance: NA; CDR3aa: CASSLRTGRDEKLFF; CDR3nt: TGTGCCAGCAGTTTAAGGACAGGACGGGATGAAAAACTGTTTTTT
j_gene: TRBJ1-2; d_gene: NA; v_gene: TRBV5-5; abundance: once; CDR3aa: CASSSPGSNYGYTF; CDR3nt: TGTGCCAGCAGCTCTCCGGGATCGAACTATGGCTACACCTTC
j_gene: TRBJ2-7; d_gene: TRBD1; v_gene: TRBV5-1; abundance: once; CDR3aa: CASSPLRPGDSVGEQYF; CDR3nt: TGCGCCAGCAGCCCCCTCCGTCCCGGGGACAGCGTTGGCGAGCAGTACTTC
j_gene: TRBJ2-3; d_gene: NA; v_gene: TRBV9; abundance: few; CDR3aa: CASSPYNYDTQYF; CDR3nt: TGTGCCAGCAGCCCTTATAACTATGATACGCAGTATTTT
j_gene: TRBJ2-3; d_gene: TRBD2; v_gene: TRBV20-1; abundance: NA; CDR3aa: CSVPRLSGGVRDTQYF; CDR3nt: TGCAGTGTCCCAAGGTTGAGCGGGGGGGTTCGAGATACGCAGTATTTT
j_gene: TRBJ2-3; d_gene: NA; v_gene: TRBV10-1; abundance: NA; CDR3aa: CASGETTDTQYF; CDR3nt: TGCGCCAGCGGGGAAACCACAGATACGCAGTATTTT
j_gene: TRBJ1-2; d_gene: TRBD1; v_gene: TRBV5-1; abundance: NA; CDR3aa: CASSSTPGQRGYGYTF; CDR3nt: TGCGCCAGCAGCTCAACCCCGGGACAGAGAGGTTATGGCTACACCTTC
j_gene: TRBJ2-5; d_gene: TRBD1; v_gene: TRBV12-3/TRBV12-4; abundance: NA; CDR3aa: CVSSPRNRDRGPSDTYGQYF; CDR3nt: TGTGTCAGCAGTCCTCGAAACCGGGACAGGGGCCCCAGTGACACCTACGGGCAGTACTTC
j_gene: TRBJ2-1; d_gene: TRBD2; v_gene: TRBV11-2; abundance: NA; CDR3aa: CASSQAGAEIYNEQFF; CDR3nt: TGTGCCAGCAGCCAAGCGGGAGCGGAAATCTACAATGAGCAGTTCTTC
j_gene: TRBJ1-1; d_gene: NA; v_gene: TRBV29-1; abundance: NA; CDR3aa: CSVLPTTGSLVAFF; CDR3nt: TGCAGCGTTCTCCCCACGACCGGGTCCCTAGTTGCTTTCTTT
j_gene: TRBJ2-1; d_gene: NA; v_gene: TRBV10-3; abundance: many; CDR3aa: CAISVGSSYNEQFF; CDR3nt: TGTGCCATCTCGGTGGGGAGCTCCTACAATGAGCAGTTCTTC
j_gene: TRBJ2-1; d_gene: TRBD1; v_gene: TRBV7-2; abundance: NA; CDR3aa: CASSLGRDRGHNEQFF; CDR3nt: TGTGCCAGCAGCTTAGGGAGGGACAGGGGGCACAATGAGCAGTTCTTC